Shown below are 5 T cell receptor beta chains from a single sample sequenced in a study of human T cells and chemical hapten exposure. One entry per CDR3 protein, called by TCRdb with MiXCR from the RACE reads. The data contain about 120,000 distinct CDR3 sequences, around 15% of them singletons. The time point was: patch test 1, 2 weeks after DPC sensitization. Specified treatment: therapeutic diphenylcyclopropenone sensitization with weekly scalp DPC. This material consisted of whole blood, taken in connection with sensitization to the hapten diphenylcyclopropenone (DPC). The receptors here all came from a young man with alopecia areata. Some clones in this sample may be carry-over from other donors' samples.

This clonotype was picked up a small number of times. This chain connects TRBV20-1 to TRBJ2-7; 12 bases are shared with TRBD1. The CDR3 loop spans 15 amino acids. Germline V gene sequence: CDR1 DFQATT, CDR2 SNEGSKA (reference sequence). The junction had 5 bases not matched to a gene; V was cut back by 1 base and J by 4 bases. The CDR3: CSARVGTGGSYEQYF. The CDR3 coding sequence is TGCAGTGCTAGAGTCGGGACAGGGGGCTCGTACGAGCAGTACTTC.

About this clonotype: A much larger clone is a single base away; this may be a read error. V and J are TRBV19 and TRBJ2-3, with D perhaps TRBD1 (6 bases). V lost 3 bases, J lost 4 bases, and 14 bases lay in between. Germline V lookup: CDR1 LNHDA, CDR2 SQIVND (reference sequence). The CDR3 consists of 15 residues. CDR3 loop: CASSIGDKDPDTQYF. CDR3 in DNA: TGTGCCAGTAGTATTGGGGACAAGGATCCAGATACGCAGTATTTT.

The genes are TRBV7-8 and TRBJ2-7; no firm D call. V lost 0 bases and J 0 bases, leaving 12 bases between the germline ends. Germline V gene lookup returns CDR1 SGHVS and CDR2 FQNEAQ. The CDR3 is 16 residues long. CDR3 coding DNA: TGTGCCAGCAGCTTAGCGGGCCACTACAGCTCCTACGAGCAGTACTTC. Its protein is CASSLAGHYSSYEQYF. Supplemented by reference TRBV7-8 and TRBJ2-7, the full variable domain reads GAGVSQSPRYKVAKRGQDVALRCDPISGHVSLFWYQQALGQGPEFLTYFQNEAQLDKSGLPSDRFFAERPEGSVSTLKIQRTQQEDSAVYLCASSLAGHYSSYEQYFGPGTRLTVT.

This sequence joins TRBV4-3 and TRBJ1-2, with 7 bases fitting TRBD1. The V gene end was trimmed by 0 bases and the J gene end by 8 bases; junction bases not matched to a gene: 6. Germline assignment: CDR1 LGHNA and CDR2 YSLEER. This CDR3 region has 14 residues. The CDR3 loop is CASSQERGRDGYTF. The CDR3 DNA reads TGCGCCAGCAGCCAAGAGAGGGGGCGCGACGGCTACACCTTC.

There are many counts of this clonotype. The CDR3 DNA reads TGTGCCAGCAGCTTAATGTCCGGAGAGACCCAGTACTTC. It specifies CASSLMSGETQYF. This chain uses TRBV7-9 with TRBJ2-5; D not resolved. The ends were cut back, 2 bases at V and 4 bases at J, with 8 bases in the middle. The CDR3 loop spans 13 amino acids. Looked up from germline, CDR1 is SEHNR and CDR2 is FQNEAQ (reference sequence).